This T cell receptor beta chain appears in the sequencing data of a study of T-cell reconstitution after alpha-beta-depleted transplantation in children. Study outcomes and limitations: Surviving recipient T cells and thymic progenitors produced the high day-60 TCRbeta diversity seen in some patients. Reportedly, only several hundred clones from non-depleted graft cells drove alpha-beta T-cell counts at about two months.

Germline CDR1 LNHDA, CDR2 SQIVND (reference sequence). The V segment lost 1 base and the J segment 2 bases; nucleotides outside the gene matches: 4. The CDR3 runs to 15 residues. In the case of this clonotype: Its antigen is still unknown.

Preparation of the TCRbeta library was carried out with unique molecular identifiers. TCRdb reprocessed the PCR reads via MiXCR and lists one record per CDR3 protein. The repertoire has about 460,000 distinct CDR3 sequences, about 10% of them found once; the top ten carry around 2%. This receptor was taken from a child under 10 years old with inherited bone marrow failure, due to receive a stem cell transplant. V gene TRBV19 combines with J gene TRBJ2-7; 8 nucleotides agree with TRBD1. The source was PBMCs, collected before TCRalphabeta/CD19-depleted stem cell transplant. CDR3 bases: TGTGCCAGTAGTATAGCCGGGACAGGTACCTACGAGCAGTACTTC. It specifies CASSIAGTGTYEQYF.